This TCR beta chain was sequenced for a study of vaccination effects on CD4 cells after COVID-19. Study information: Subjects were given two BNT162b2 or mRNA-1273 vaccine doses. Study-level points and caveats: Healthy vaccinees' vaccine-induced clones included only 1 of 255 cross-reacting with common cold coronaviruses. Clonal contraction was marked in infection- and vaccine-induced clones late after vaccination.

Comments on this clone: What it binds is unknown.

Antigen-specific CD4+ T cell clonotypes were called by their expansion after viral peptide-pool culture in ViraFEST. CD4+ T cells were isolated after less than 12 days of culture. The healthy vaccine recipients, who had no prior SARS-CoV-2 infection, showed negative nucleocapsid antibodies. Supplemented with around 9.8 IU/ml IL-2 and 9.5 to 10 ug/ml peptides, a few million PBMC per well were kept in culture. The assay was immunoSEQ multiplex PCR, and TCRdb's table has in-frame clones only and misses some. In the table there are tens of thousands of clones, 65% to 80% of which are singletons. The CDR3 totals 18 residues. The V and J ends lost 7 bases and 7 bases, in that order; junction bases with no gene match: 19. CDR1 and CDR2 from the germline V gene are SEHNR and FQNEAQ (reference sequence).

The sequencing used CD4+ T cells from PBMCs cultured with HCoV-NL63 spike peptides, collected before COVID-19 vaccination. The V and J genes are TRBV7-9 and TRBJ2-2; 9 positions match TRBD2. The sequence came from a human donor who received a COVID-19 vaccine. CDR3 amino acids: CASIVGGGASPSIGELFF. Written as DNA, the CDR3 is TGTGCCAGCATCGTGGGCGGGGGGGCTTCTCCATCCATCGGGGAGCTGTTTTTT. The full variable domain, completed using reference TRBV7-9 and TRBJ2-2, is DTGVSQNPRHKITKRGQNVTFRCDPISEHNRLYWYRQTLGQGPEFLTYFQNEAQLEKSRLLSDRFSAERPKGSFSTLEIQRTEQGDSAMYLCASIVGGGASPSIGELFFGEGSRLTVL.